These 28 T cell receptor beta chains were all obtained from the same sample, sequenced in a study of long-term antiretroviral therapy in people with HIV. Samples were assayed with immunoSEQ v3.0 at survey level. The repertoire was sequenced with immunoSEQ multiplex PCR; TCRdb's copy has only in-frame clones and lacks some. The sample shows about 48,000 clones, under 90% of them seen only once. Sequences were derived from unsorted PBMCs, sampled 0.8 years after starting antiretroviral therapy. These receptors originate from a woman younger than 35 with HIV.

The genes are TRBV19 and TRBJ1-5; D is undetermined. V lost 3 bases to trimming and J lost 0 bases, with 6 bases between them. This CDR3 is built from 14 residues. From germline, CDR1 is LNHDA and CDR2 SQIVND (reference sequence). In DNA, the CDR3 is TGTGCCAGTAGTATTGGGGTTAGCAATCAGCCCCAGCATTTT. It codes for CASSIGVSNQPQHF.

This clone showed up just a few times. This chain uses TRBV2 with TRBJ1-3; weak D call: TRBD1 (6 bases). The length of the CDR3 is 14 residues. Trimming pared 3 bases from V and 4 bases from J, leaving 10 bases between. CDR1 SNHLY and CDR2 FYNNEI come from the germline V gene. The CDR3 DNA follows: TGTGCCAGCAGTGATCAGGGGAAAGGAAACACCATATATTTT. It encodes CASSDQGKGNTIYF.

This chain uses TRBV7-3 with TRBJ2-1, with TRBD2 matching over 11 bases. CDR3 length equals 15 residues. V was pared by 5 bases and J by 4 bases, with 4 bases of the junction left unmatched. In germline, CDR1 is SGHTA, CDR2 FQGTGA. The CDR3 spells CASSPGLAGYNEQFF. The DNA for the CDR3 is TGTGCCAGCAGCCCAGGACTAGCGGGTTACAATGAGCAGTTCTTC.

The chain links TRBV9 to TRBJ2-5; TRBD1 agrees at 7 bases. J was trimmed by 3 bases and V by 0 bases; bases with no gene match: 2. This CDR3 is built from 14 residues. Germline V gene sequence: CDR1 SGDLS, CDR2 YYNGEE. As DNA, the CDR3 is TGTGCCAGCAGCGTAGCCGGGACAGAAGAGACCCAGTACTTC. This codes for CASSVAGTEETQYF.

The rearrangement uses TRBV21-1 and TRBJ2-1; the table names TRBD2, a call not compared with the DNA. TRBV21-1 is a recognized pseudogene. The length of the CDR3 is 18 residues. The CDR3 DNA reads as TGTGCCAGCAGACCGGGACTAGCGAATCCAAAGACCAACAATGAGCAGTTCTTC. Its protein is CASRPGLANPKTNNEQFF.

V gene TRBV4-3 combines with J gene TRBJ1-5; no definite D call. V dropped 0 bases and J dropped 3 bases, with 9 bases sitting between them. The germline CDR1 and CDR2 sequences are LGHNA and YSLEER. The CDR3 has 15 amino acids. CDR3 sequence: CASSQDIGDNQPQHF. CDR3 bases: TGCGCCAGCAGCCAAGATATTGGTGACAATCAGCCCCAGCATTTT.

This chain links TRBV7-2 with TRBJ1-4, with 10 nucleotides matching TRBD1. There are 16 residues in the CDR3. From germline, CDR1 is SGHTA and CDR2 FQGNSA. The V segment lost 3 bases and the J segment 10 bases; nucleotides outside the gene matches: 11. CDR3 sequence: CASSLGTWDRGGKLFF. The CDR3, as DNA: TGTGCCAGCAGCTTGGGGACGTGGGACAGGGGTGGAAAACTGTTTTTT.

This chain links TRBV6-6 with TRBJ1-5; no reliable D call. V gave up 4 bases and J gave up 0 bases, with 10 bases separating them. This CDR3 has 15 amino acids. Germline assignment: CDR1 MNHNY and CDR2 SVGAGI (reference sequence). The CDR3 is CASSSGGSSNQPQHF. The CDR3 nucleotides are TGTGCCAGCAGTTCCGGAGGGAGTAGCAATCAGCCCCAGCATTTT.

The chain is built from TRBV4-1 and TRBJ2-2, with 7 positions matching TRBD2. This CDR3 region has 15 residues. In germline, CDR1 is MGHRA, CDR2 YSYEKL. J was trimmed by 7 bases and V by 1 base; bases with no gene match: 6. The CDR3 protein is CASSQVAGEGGELFF. The CDR3 DNA reads TGCGCCAGCAGCCAAGTGGCGGGAGAGGGCGGGGAGCTGTTTTTT.

This chain connects TRBV19 to TRBJ1-1; D possibly corresponds to TRBD1 (6 bases). Germline CDR1 is LNHDA and CDR2 is SQIVND (reference sequence). This CDR3 region has 14 residues. V was trimmed by 7 bases and J by 2 bases, leaving 14 bases between them. This chain's CDR3 is CASTRGRGNTEAFF. The CDR3 DNA follows: TGTGCCAGTACCAGGGGCAGGGGCAACACTGAAGCTTTCTTT. Using reference TRBV19 and TRBJ1-1 for the parts outside the CDR3, the full variable domain is DGGITQSPKYLFRKEGQNVTLSCEQNLNHDAMYWYRQDPGQGLRLIYYSQIVNDFQKGDIAEGYSVSREKKESFPLTVTSAQKNPTAFYLCASTRGRGNTEAFFGQGTRLTVV.

This clone occurred once. The genes are TRBV19 and TRBJ1-5, with D possibly being TRBD1 (6 bases). CDR3 length: 16 residues. Trimming stripped 5 bases from V and 3 bases from J, with 17 bases between. CDR1 and CDR2 from the germline V gene are LNHDA and SQIVND (reference sequence). The CDR3 reads CASSPFTTGYNQPQHF. Here the CDR3 DNA reads TGTGCCAGTAGTCCCTTCACGACAGGTTACAATCAGCCCCAGCATTTT. Supplemented by reference TRBV19 and TRBJ1-5, the full variable domain reads DGGITQSPKYLFRKEGQNVTLSCEQNLNHDAMYWYRQDPGQGLRLIYYSQIVNDFQKGDIAEGYSVSREKKESFPLTVTSAQKNPTAFYLCASSPFTTGYNQPQHFGDGTRLSIL.

The V and J genes are TRBV11-2 and TRBJ2-1, with unresolved D. Germline CDR1 reads SGHAT; CDR2 reads FQNNGV. The CDR3 consists of 19 residues. Trimming took off 2 bases at V and 0 bases at J, with 20 bases between the two ends. CDR3 protein: CASSLLRSNLASSYNEQFF. For the CDR3, the DNA is TGTGCCAGCAGCTTACTCAGATCGAACCTTGCTAGCTCCTACAATGAGCAGTTCTTC.

The chain joins TRBV7-2 to TRBJ2-5, with TRBD2 identical over 15 bases. Trimming cost V 5 bases and J 5 bases; bases outside gene matches: 6. CDR1 SGHTA and CDR2 FQGNSA come from the germline V gene. This CDR3 is 16 amino acids long. CDR3: CASSPRTSGRGETQYF. The DNA of the CDR3 is TGTGCCAGCAGCCCCCGGACTAGCGGGAGGGGGGAGACCCAGTACTTC.

This rearrangement joins TRBV10-2 to TRBJ1-5; D call uncertain. This CDR3 has 15 amino acids. Deletions cut 3 bases from V and 0 bases from J, with 9 bases between. Germline lookup yields CDR1 WSHSY and CDR2 SAAADI. The CDR3 here is CASSEDRVSNQPQHF. For the CDR3, the DNA is TGCGCCAGCAGTGAAGATAGGGTTAGCAATCAGCCCCAGCATTTT.

CDR3 loop: CASKLTSEYNEQFF. The CDR3 DNA follows: TGTGCCAGCAAACTGACTAGCGAGTACAATGAGCAGTTCTTC. The J gene is TRBJ2-1, the V gene TRBV6-6; 8 bases are shared with TRBD2. The junction had 6 bases not matched to a gene; V was cut back by 7 bases and J by 4 bases. Germline CDR1 and CDR2: MNHNY and SVGAGI (reference sequence). This CDR3 is built from 14 residues.

In its sample, this clone was seen once. The V gene is TRBV5-6, the J gene TRBJ2-3; no clear D gene. Trimming left V 0 bases short and J 0 bases short, with 8 bases between. The length of the CDR3 is 15 residues. Germline CDR1 and CDR2: SGHDT and YYEEEE. CDR3 sequence: CASSLGLFSTDTQYF. In DNA, the CDR3 is TGTGCCAGCAGCTTGGGGCTGTTTAGCACAGATACGCAGTATTTT.

The chain recombines TRBV7-8 with TRBJ1-4; D not resolved. The CDR3 is made up of 14 amino acids. Germline CDR1 and CDR2: SGHVS and FQNEAQ. V was cut by 1 base and J by 4 bases, with 7 bases left in between. The CDR3 is CASSLGQYNEKLFF. The CDR3 DNA is TGTGCCAGCAGCTTAGGGCAGTATAATGAAAAACTGTTTTTT.

This clone was seen more than once but under ten times. The chain carries TRBV27 and TRBJ2-2; a weak D match, TRBD1 (5 bases). Deletions cut 8 bases from V and 1 base from J, with 8 bases between. CDR3 length: 13 residues. CDR1 is MNHEY, CDR2 SMNVEV, per germline (reference sequence). DNA of the CDR3: TGTGCCAGCGGACATATGAACACCGGGGAGCTGTTTTTT. Its protein is CASGHMNTGELFF.

CDR3 in amino acids: CASTQIGVGFGYTF. CDR3 sequence (DNA): TGTGCCAGCACCCAAATCGGAGTAGGGTTTGGCTACACCTTC. The rearrangement links TRBV28 to TRBJ1-2, with D unclear. Looked up from germline, CDR1 is MDHEN and CDR2 is SYDVKM. This CDR3 is built from 14 residues. The germline V and J ends were trimmed by 7 bases and 7 bases, with 19 bases remaining between them.

This chain uses TRBV6-1 with TRBJ2-3; D possibly uses TRBD1 or TRBD2 (6 bases each). The CDR3 sequence is 14 residues long. Germline-derived CDR1 and CDR2 are MNHNS and SASEGT. V dropped 6 bases and J dropped 4 bases, with 14 bases sitting between them. The CDR3 nucleotides read TGTGCCAGCAGACAGGGAGGCAACGCAGATACGCAGTATTTT. Amino acid sequence: CASRQGGNADTQYF.

The chain couples TRBV6-1 to TRBJ2-7, with a weak D call TRBD1 (6 bases). The CDR3 sequence is 15 residues long. Germline-derived CDR1 and CDR2 are MNHNS and SASEGT. Deletions cut 6 bases from V and 0 bases from J, with 15 bases between. In DNA form, the CDR3 reads TGTGCCAGCAGAAATACAGGGAGCCGCTCCTACGAGCAGTACTTC. Encoded protein: CASRNTGSRSYEQYF.

V is TRBV18 and J is TRBJ1-1; no clear D. Germline assignment: CDR1 KGHSH and CDR2 LQKENI. CDR3 size: 15 residues. Trimming removed 2 bases at V and 1 base at J, with 11 bases between. The CDR3 region is CASSPNPSKNTEAFF. CDR3 coding DNA: TGTGCCAGCTCACCAAACCCGAGTAAGAACACTGAAGCTTTCTTT.

The chain recombines TRBV28 with TRBJ1-1, with D uncertain. The CDR3 consists of 12 residues. Looked up from germline, CDR1 is MDHEN and CDR2 is SYDVKM. With 3 bases removed from V and 3 bases from J, the gap between germline ends came to 5 bases. CDR3 region: CASSLFDTEAFF. For the CDR3, the DNA is TGTGCCAGCAGTTTGTTCGACACTGAAGCTTTCTTT.

The rearrangement uses TRBV19 and TRBJ1-4; TRBD1 might be the D (5 bases). The V and J ends lost 6 bases and 8 bases respectively, with 19 bases between them. The CDR3 has 15 residues. Germline V gene sequence: CDR1 LNHDA, CDR2 SQIVND (reference sequence). The DNA of the CDR3 is TGTGCCAGTAGACCTCCCGGGACGTCGGGGGAAAAACTGTTTTTT. Translated: CASRPPGTSGEKLFF.

The chain links TRBV6-5 to TRBJ1-2; possibly TRBD1 for D (6 bases). This CDR3 spans 14 amino acids. Trimming cost V 4 bases and J 4 bases, with 13 bases left between them. Germline lookup yields CDR1 MNHEY and CDR2 SVGAGI. The DNA for the CDR3 is TGTGCCAGCAGTTTAAACGACAGGATCTATGGCTACACCTTC. Its protein is CASSLNDRIYGYTF.

The chain links TRBV13 to TRBJ2-1; 9 positions agree with TRBD2. V gave up 5 bases and J gave up 9 bases; unmatched junction bases: 17. The V gene's germline CDR1 is PRHDT and CDR2 FYEKMQ (reference sequence). The CDR3 consists of 17 residues. CDR3 protein: CASSKGGSGRRGLEQFF. The CDR3 DNA reads TGTGCCAGCAGCAAGGGAGGCAGCGGGAGGAGGGGTCTTGAGCAGTTCTTC. The entire variable domain, with the rest obtained from reference TRBV13 and TRBJ2-1, is as follows: AAGVIQSPRHLIKEKRETATLKCYPIPRHDTVYWYQQGPGQDPQFLISFYEKMQSDKGSIPDRFSAQQFSDYHSELNMSSLELGDSALYFCASSKGGSGRRGLEQFFGPGTRLTVL.

V and J are TRBV9 and TRBJ2-2; the D gene is possibly TRBD2 (5 bases). V lost 5 bases and J lost 1, with 9 bases in between. Germline V gene sequence: CDR1 SGDLS, CDR2 YYNGEE. The CDR3 is made up of 14 amino acids. CDR3 coding DNA: TGTGCCAGCAGAACGGACTGGAACACCGGGGAGCTGTTTTTT. Translation: CASRTDWNTGELFF.

In its sample, this clone was seen once. The chain recombines TRBV5-1 with TRBJ2-3, with D possibly called TRBD1 or TRBD2 (6 bases each). V gave up 3 bases and J gave up 2 bases, with 13 bases separating them. The CDR3 spans 15 residues. Germline V CDR1 and CDR2: SGHRS, YFSETQ. The DNA of the CDR3 is TGCGCCAGCAGCTGGGGGGCAGGGGACACAGATACGCAGTATTTT. It translates to CASSWGAGDTDTQYF.